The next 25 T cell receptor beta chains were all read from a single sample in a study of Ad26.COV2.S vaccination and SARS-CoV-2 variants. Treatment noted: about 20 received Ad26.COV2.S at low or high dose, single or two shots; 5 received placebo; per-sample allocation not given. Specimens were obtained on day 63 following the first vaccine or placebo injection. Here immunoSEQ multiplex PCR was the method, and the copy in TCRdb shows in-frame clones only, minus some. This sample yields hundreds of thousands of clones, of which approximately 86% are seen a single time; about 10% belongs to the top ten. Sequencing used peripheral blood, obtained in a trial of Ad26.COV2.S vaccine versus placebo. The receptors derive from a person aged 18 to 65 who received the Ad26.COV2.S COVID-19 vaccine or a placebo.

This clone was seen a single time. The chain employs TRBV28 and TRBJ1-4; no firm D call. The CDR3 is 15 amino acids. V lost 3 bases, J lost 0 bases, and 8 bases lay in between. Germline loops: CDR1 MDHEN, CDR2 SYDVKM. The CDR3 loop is CASSFSRTTNEKLFF. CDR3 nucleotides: TGTGCCAGCAGTTTTAGCAGAACAACTAATGAAAAACTGTTTTTT.

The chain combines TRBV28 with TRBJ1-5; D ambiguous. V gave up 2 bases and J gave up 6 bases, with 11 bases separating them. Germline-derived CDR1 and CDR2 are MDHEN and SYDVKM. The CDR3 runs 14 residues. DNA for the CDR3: TGTGCCAGCAGTTTAGGACGGTGGGGTCAGCCCCAGCATTTT. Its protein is CASSLGRWGQPQHF. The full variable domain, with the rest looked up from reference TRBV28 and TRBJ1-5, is DVKVTQSSRYLVKRTGEKVFLECVQDMDHENMFWYRQDPGLGLRLIYFSYDVKMKEKGDIPEGYSVSREKKERFSLILESASTNQTSMYLCASSLGRWGQPQHFGDGTRLSIL.

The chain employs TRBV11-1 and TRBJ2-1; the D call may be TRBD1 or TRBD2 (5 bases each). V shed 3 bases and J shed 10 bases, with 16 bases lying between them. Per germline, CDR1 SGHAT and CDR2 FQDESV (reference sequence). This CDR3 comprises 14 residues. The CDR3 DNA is TGTGCCAGCAGCTTGTTTTCCGGGGACCGGGAGCAGTTCTTC. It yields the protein CASSLFSGDREQFF.

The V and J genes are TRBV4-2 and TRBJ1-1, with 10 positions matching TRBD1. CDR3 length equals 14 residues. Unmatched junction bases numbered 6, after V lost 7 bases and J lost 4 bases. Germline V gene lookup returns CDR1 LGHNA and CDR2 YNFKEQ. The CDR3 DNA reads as TGTGCCAGCACCCCGGGACAGGGGTCCACTGAAGCTTTCTTT. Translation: CASTPGQGSTEAFF.

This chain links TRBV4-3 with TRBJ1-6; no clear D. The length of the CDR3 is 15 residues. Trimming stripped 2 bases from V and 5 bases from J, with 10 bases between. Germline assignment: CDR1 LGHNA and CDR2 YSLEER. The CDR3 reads CASSQSRQNNSPLHF. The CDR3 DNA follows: TGCGCCAGCAGCCAATCAAGGCAGAATAATTCACCCCTCCACTTT.

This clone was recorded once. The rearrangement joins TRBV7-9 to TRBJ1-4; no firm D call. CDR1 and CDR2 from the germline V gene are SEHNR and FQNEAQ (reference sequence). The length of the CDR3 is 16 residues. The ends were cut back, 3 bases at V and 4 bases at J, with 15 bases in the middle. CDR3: CASSLSVTVHNEKLFF. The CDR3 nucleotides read TGTGCCAGCAGCTTGTCCGTTACGGTTCATAATGAAAAACTGTTTTTT.

CDR3 residues: CASSHNLGRSSSRQYF. The CDR3 region has the DNA TGTGCCAGCAGCCATAATTTGGGTAGGTCTTCATCTCGGCAGTACTTC. This chain connects TRBV4-2 to TRBJ2-7; D is uncertain. CDR3 length: 16 amino acids. Trimming stripped 3 bases from V and 9 bases from J, with 24 bases between. Germline CDR1 and CDR2: LGHNA and YNFKEQ.

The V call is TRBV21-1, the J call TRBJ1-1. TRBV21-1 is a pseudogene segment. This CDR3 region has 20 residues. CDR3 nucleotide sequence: TGTGCCAGCAGCAAAGGCGCCGAGGGACGAGAACGAGGAATGAACACTGAAGCTTTCTTT. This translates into CASSKGAEGRERGMNTEAFF.

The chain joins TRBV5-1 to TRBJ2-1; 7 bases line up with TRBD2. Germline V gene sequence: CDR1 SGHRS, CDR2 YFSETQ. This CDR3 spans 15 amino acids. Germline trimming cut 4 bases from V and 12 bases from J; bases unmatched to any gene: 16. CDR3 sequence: CASSRTSVGRQAQFF. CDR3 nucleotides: TGCGCCAGCAGCCGAACTAGCGTTGGGCGGCAGGCGCAGTTCTTC.

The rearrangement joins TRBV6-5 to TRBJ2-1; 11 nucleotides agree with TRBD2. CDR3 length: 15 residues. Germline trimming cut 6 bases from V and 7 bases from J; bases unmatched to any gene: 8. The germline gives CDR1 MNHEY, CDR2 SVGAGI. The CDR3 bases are TGTGCCAGCAGCTTTACTAGCGGGAGAGGAAATGAGCAGTTCTTC. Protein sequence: CASSFTSGRGNEQFF.

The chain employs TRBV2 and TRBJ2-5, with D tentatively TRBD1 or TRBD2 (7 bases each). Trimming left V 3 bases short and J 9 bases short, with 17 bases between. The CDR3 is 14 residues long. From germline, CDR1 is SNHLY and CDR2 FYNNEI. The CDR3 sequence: CASSDSGGEGSQYF. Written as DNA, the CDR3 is TGTGCCAGCAGTGATTCAGGGGGGGAAGGGTCCCAGTACTTC.

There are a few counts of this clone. CDR3 coding DNA: TGTGCCAGCAAGGTTCCGACAGCGAACACCGGGGAGCTGTTTTTT. Translated, it gives CASKVPTANTGELFF. The chain joins TRBV2 to TRBJ2-2; the D gene is possibly TRBD1 (5 bases). Germline values: CDR1 SNHLY, CDR2 FYNNEI. V was trimmed by 7 bases and J by 0 bases, leaving 12 bases between them. This CDR3 is 15 amino acids long.

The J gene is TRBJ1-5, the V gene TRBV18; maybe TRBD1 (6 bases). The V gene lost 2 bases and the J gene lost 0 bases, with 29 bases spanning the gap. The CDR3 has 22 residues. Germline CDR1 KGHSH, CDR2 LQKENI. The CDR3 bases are TGTGCCAGCTCACCAAAAAATAGGGACACCGATGTACCAGACCCTAGCAATCAGCCCCAGCATTTT. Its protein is CASSPKNRDTDVPDPSNQPQHF.

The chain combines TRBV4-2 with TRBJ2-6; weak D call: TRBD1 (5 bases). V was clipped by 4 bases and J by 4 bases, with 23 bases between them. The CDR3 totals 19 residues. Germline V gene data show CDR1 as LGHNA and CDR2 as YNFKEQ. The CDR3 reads CASSPQRGDRFPGANVLTF. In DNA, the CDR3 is TGTGCCAGCAGCCCCCAACGCGGAGACAGATTCCCCGGGGCCAACGTCCTGACTTTC.

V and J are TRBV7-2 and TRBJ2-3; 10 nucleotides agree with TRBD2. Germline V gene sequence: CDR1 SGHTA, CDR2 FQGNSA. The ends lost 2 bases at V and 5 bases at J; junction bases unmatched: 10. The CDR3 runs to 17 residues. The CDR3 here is CASSLLYSGGPGDTQYF. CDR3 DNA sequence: TGTGCCAGCAGCTTATTGTATAGCGGGGGGCCAGGAGATACGCAGTATTTT.

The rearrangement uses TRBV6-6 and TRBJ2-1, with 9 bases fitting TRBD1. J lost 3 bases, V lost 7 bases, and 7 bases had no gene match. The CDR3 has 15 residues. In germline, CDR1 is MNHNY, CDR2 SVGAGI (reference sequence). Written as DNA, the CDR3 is TGTGCCAGCAATGAGAGACAGGGGGTCTACAATGAGCAGTTCTTC. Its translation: CASNERQGVYNEQFF.

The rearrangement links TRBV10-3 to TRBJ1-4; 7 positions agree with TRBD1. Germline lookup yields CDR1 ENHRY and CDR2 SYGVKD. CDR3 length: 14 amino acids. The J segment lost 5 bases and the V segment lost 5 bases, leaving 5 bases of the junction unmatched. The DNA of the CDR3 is TGTGCCATCAGTCAGAGACAGGGAAATGAAAAACTGTTTTTT. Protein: CAISQRQGNEKLFF.

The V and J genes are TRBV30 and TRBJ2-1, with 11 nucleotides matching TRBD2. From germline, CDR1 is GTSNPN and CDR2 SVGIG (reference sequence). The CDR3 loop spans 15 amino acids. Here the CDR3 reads CAEALGTSGAGEQFF. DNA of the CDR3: TGTGCTGAAGCCCTCGGGACTAGCGGAGCTGGCGAGCAGTTCTTC.

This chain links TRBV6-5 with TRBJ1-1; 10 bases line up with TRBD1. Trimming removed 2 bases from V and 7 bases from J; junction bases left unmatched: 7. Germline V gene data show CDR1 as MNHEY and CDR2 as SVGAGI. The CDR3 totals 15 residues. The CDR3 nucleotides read TGTGCCAGCAGTTACCGGACAGGGGGTGAGGGTGAAGCTTTCTTT. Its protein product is CASSYRTGGEGEAFF.

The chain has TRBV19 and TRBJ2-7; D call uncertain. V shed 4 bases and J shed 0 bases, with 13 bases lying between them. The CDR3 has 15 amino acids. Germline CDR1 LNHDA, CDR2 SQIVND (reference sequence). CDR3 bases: TGTGCCAGTAGTAGGTCCGACGCCCCCTCCTACGAGCAGTACTTC. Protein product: CASSRSDAPSYEQYF.

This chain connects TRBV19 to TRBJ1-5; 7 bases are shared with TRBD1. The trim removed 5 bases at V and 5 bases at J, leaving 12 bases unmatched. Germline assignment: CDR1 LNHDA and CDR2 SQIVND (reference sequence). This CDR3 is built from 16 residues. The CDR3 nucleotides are TGTGCCAGTAGTTTCCTACCGGGACAGTGGGATCAGCCCCAGCATTTT. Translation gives CASSFLPGQWDQPQHF. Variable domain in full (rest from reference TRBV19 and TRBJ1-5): DGGITQSPKYLFRKEGQNVTLSCEQNLNHDAMYWYRQDPGQGLRLIYYSQIVNDFQKGDIAEGYSVSREKKESFPLTVTSAQKNPTAFYLCASSFLPGQWDQPQHFGDGTRLSIL.

CDR3 in amino acids: CASSGGLVPYNEQFF. CDR3 nucleotides: TGTGCCAGCAGTGGGGGACTGGTCCCCTACAATGAGCAGTTCTTC. The rearrangement joins TRBV27 to TRBJ2-1, with D tentatively TRBD2 (6 bases). The ends were cut back, 5 bases at V and 2 bases at J, with 13 bases in the middle. The CDR3 has 15 amino acids. CDR1 MNHEY and CDR2 SMNVEV come from the germline V gene (reference sequence).

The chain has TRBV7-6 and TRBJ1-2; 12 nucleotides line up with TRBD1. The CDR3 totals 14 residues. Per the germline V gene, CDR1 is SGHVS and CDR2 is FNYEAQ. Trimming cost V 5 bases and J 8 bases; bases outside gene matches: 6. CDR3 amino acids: CASSAGQGASGYTF. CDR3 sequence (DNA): TGTGCCAGCAGCGCGGGACAGGGGGCAAGCGGCTACACCTTC.

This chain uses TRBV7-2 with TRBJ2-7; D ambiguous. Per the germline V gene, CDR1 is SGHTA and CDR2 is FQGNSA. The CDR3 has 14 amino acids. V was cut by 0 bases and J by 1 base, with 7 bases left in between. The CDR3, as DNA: TGTGCCAGCAGCTTAGCTCGGAATTCCTACGAGCAGTACTTC. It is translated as CASSLARNSYEQYF.

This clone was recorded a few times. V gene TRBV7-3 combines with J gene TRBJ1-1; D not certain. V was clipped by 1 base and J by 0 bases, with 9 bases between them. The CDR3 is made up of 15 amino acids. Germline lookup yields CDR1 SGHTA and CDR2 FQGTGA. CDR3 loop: CASSLIQVMNTEAFF. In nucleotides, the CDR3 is TGTGCCAGCAGCTTAATCCAGGTTATGAACACTGAAGCTTTCTTT.